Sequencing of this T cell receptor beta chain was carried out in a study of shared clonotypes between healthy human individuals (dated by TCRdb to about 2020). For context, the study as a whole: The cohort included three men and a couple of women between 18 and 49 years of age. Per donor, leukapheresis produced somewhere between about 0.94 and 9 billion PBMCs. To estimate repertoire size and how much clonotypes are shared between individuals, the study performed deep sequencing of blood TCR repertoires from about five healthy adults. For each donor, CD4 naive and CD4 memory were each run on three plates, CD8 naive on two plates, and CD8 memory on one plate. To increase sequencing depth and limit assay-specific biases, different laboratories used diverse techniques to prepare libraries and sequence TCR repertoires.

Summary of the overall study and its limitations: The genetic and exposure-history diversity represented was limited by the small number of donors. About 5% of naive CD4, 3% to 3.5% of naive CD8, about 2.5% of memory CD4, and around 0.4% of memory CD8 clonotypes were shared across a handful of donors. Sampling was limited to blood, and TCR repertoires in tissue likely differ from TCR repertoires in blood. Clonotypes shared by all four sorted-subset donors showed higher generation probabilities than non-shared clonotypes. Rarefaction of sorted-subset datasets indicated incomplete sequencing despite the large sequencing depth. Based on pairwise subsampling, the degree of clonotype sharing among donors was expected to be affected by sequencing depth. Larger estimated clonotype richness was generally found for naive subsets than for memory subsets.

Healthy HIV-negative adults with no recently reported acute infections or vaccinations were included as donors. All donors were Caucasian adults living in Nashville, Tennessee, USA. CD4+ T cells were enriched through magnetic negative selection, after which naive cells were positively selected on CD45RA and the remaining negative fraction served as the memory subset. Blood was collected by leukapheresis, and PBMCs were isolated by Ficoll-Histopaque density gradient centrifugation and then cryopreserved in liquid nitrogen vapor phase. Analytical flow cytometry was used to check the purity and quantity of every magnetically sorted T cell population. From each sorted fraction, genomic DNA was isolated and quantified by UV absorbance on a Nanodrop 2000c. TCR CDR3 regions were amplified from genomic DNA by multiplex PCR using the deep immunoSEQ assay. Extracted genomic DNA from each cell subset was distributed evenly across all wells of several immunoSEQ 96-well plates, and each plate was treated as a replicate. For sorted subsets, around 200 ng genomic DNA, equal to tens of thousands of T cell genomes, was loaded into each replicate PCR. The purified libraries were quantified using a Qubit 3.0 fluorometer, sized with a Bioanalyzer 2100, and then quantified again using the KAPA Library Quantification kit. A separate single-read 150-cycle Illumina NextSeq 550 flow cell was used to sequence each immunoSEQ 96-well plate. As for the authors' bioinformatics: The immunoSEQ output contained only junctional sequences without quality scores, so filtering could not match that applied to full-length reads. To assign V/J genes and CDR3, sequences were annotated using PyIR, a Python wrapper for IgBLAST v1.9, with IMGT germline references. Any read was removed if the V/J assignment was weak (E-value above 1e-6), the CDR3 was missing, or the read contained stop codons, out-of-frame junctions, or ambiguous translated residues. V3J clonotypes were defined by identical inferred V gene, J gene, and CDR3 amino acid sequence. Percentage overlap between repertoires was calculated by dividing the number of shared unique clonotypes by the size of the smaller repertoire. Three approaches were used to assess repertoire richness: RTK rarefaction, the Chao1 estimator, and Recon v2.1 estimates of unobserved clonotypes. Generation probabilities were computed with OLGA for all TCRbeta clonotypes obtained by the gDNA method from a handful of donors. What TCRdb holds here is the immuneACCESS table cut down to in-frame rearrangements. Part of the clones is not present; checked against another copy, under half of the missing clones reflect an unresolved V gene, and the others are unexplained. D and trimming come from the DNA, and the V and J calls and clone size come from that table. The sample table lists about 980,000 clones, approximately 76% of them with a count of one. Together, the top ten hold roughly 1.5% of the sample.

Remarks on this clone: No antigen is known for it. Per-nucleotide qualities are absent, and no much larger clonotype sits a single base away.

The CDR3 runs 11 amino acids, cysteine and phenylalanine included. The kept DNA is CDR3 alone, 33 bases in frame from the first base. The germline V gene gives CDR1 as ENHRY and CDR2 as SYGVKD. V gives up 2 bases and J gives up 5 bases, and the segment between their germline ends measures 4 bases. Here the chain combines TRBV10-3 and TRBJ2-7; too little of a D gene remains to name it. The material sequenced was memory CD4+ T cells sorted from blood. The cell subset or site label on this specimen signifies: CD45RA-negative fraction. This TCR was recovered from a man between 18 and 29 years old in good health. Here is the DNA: TGTGCCATCAGTGAGAATCACGAGCAGTACTTC. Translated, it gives CAISENHEQYF.